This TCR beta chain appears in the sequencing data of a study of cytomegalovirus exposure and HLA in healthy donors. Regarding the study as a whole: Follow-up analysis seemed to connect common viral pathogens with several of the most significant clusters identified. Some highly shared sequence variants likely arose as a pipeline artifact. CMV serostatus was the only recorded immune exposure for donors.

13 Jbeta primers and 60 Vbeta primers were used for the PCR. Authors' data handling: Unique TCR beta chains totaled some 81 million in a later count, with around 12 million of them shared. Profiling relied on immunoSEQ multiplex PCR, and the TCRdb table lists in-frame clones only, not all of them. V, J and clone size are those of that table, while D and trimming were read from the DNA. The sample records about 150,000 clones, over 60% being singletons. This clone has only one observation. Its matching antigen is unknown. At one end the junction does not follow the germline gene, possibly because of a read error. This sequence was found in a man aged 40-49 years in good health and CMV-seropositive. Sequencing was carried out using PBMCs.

The CDR3 reads CARARCSLAKNSQYF. The CDR3, as DNA: TGTGCCAGAGCCAGATGCAGTCTAGCCAAAAACAGTCAGTACTTC. This chain connects TRBV25-1 to TRBJ2-4, with D tentatively TRBD2 (5 bases). The CDR3 has 15 amino acids. CDR1 is MGHDK and CDR2 is SYGVNS in the germline V gene.